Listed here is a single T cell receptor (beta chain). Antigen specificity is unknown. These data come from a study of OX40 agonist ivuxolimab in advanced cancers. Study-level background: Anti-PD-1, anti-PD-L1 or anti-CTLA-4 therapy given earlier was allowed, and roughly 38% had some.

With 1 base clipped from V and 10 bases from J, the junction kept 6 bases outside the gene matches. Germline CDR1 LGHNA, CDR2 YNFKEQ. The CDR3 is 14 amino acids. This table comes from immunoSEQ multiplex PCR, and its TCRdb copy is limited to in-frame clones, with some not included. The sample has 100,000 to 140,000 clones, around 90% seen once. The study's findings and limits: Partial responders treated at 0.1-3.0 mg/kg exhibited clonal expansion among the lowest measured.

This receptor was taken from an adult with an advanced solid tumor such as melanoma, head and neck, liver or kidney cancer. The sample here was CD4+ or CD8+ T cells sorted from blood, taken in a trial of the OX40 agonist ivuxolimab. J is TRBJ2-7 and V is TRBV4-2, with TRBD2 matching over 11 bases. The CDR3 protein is CASSQVAGGRGQYF. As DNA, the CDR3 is TGTGCCAGCAGCCAAGTAGCGGGAGGGCGCGGCCAGTACTTC.